This T cell receptor beta chain came from a study of cytomegalovirus exposure and HLA in healthy donors. Study-wide background: About 80 million unique TCRs from HLA-typed donors were held in an early data release. Study-wide findings and caveats: The authors considered a cluster of highly shared sequence variants likely to be a sequencing artifact.

Turning to this clone: Its antigen is not identified.

Amplification used 60 Vbeta primers and 13 Jbeta primers. Assay: immunoSEQ multiplex PCR; the TCRdb copy retains only in-frame clones and omits some. The data contain approximately 71,000 clones, 72% of them singletons. The ends were cut back, 5 bases at V and 4 bases at J, with 14 bases in the middle. The CDR3 runs 14 residues. Germline lookup yields CDR1 SEHNR and CDR2 FQNEAQ (reference sequence). V is TRBV7-9 and J is TRBJ1-1; tentatively, D is TRBD1 (5 bases). The sample taken for sequencing was PBMCs. The origin of this receptor is a middle-aged woman in good health and CMV-seropositive. CDR3 residues: CASSPPGGSTEAFF. The CDR3 DNA is TGTGCCAGCAGCCCACCTGGGGGGTCCACTGAAGCTTTCTTT.